This T cell receptor beta chain was retrieved from a study of blood T cell repertoires in COVID-19. V gave up 5 bases and J gave up 3 bases; unmatched junction bases: 8. The germline V gene encodes CDR1 SEHNR and CDR2 FQNEAQ (reference sequence). The CDR3 length is 15 residues. The protocol was immunoSEQ multiplex PCR, while the TCRdb copy is restricted to in-frame clones and leaves out a portion. This table holds approximately 280,000 clones, roughly 90% found once. The chain is built from TRBV7-9 and TRBJ2-7, with 9 bases fitting TRBD2. Material: PBMCs or T cells enriched from blood (not recorded which). The sequence derives from a woman between 18 and 29 years old with acute COVID-19. The CDR3 sequence is CASSRPGLAIYEQYF. The CDR3 bases are TGTGCCAGCAGCAGACCGGGACTAGCAATCTACGAGCAGTACTTC.